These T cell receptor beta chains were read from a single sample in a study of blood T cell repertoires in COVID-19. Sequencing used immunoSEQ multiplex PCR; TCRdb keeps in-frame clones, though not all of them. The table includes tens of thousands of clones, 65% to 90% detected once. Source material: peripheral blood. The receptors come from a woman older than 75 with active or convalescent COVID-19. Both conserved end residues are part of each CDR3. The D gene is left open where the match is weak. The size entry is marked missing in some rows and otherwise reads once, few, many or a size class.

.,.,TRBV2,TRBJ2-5,CASTREETQYF,TGTGCCAGCACTCGGGAGGAGACCCAGTACTTC
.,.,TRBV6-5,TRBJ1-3,CAVTTSGNTIYF,TGTGCCGTAACAACCTCTGGAAACACCATATATTTT
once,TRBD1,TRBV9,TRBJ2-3,CASSETTGYSDTQYF,TGTGCCAGCAGCGAAACGACAGGGTATTCCGATACGCAGTATTTT
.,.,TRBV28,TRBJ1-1,CASSLGVGQGTFF,.
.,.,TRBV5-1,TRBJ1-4,CASSSQPSGVDEKLFF,TGCGCCAGCAGCTCTCAACCCTCAGGGGTGGATGAAAAACTGTTTTTT
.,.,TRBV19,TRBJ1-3,CAKSRRLDSGNTIYF,TGTGCCAAAAGCCGCAGGCTTGACTCTGGAAACACCATATATTTT
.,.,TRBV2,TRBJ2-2,CASSEYGILNTGELFF,TGTGCCAGCAGTGAATACGGGATCTTAAACACCGGGGAGCTGTTTTTT
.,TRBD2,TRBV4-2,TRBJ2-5,CASSQDLERGRQTQYF,TGTGCCAGCAGCCAAGACCTAGAGCGGGGGCGCCAGACCCAGTACTTC
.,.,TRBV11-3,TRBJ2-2,CASSPRPEGGELFF,TGTGCCAGCAGCCCCCGTCCGGAGGGCGGGGAGCTGTTTTTT
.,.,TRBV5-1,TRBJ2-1,CASSPGNEQFF,TGCGCCAGCAGTCCGGGAAATGAGCAGTTCTTC
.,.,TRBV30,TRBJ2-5,CAWSGSSRETQYF,TGTGCCTGGAGTGGGTCTTCCCGGGAGACCCAGTACTTC
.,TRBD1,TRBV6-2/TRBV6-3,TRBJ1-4,CASSHSGRGPEKLFF,TGTGCCAGCAGCCACTCCGGCAGGGGGCCTGAAAAACTGTTTTTT
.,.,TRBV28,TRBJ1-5,CASTRGGSGQPQHF,TGTGCCAGTACTCGGGGGGGGTCCGGGCAGCCCCAGCATTTT
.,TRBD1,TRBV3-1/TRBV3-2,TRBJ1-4,CASSPQGGHEKLFF,TGTGCCAGCAGCCCACAGGGGGGTCATGAAAAACTGTTTTTT
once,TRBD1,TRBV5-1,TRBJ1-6,CASSPTTGDSPLHF,TGCGCCAGCAGCCCCACGACAGGGGACTCACCCCTCCACTTT
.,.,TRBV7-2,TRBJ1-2,CASSLVAGEGYTF,TGTGCCAGCAGCTTAGTGGCAGGGGAAGGCTACACCTTC
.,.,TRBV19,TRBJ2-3,CASSTFTYRVTDTQYF,TGTGCCAGTAGTACCTTTACCTACCGTGTCACAGATACGCAGTATTTT
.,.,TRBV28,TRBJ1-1,CASSLLAAEAFF,TGTGCCAGCAGTTTATTGGCCGCCGAAGCTTTCTTT
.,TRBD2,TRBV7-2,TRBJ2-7,CASSQLSGGPYEQYF,TGTGCCAGCAGCCAACTTAGCGGGGGGCCCTACGAGCAGTACTTC
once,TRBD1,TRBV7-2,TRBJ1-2,CASSLAPTGKRDGYTF,TGTGCCAGCAGCTTAGCCCCGACAGGGAAAAGGGATGGCTACACCTTC